Listed below are T cell receptor beta chains from one sample, sequenced in a study of blood T cell repertoires in COVID-19. Some clones are missing from TCRdb's copy, which holds only in-frame ones; the method was immunoSEQ multiplex PCR. The data contain nearly 400,000 clones, roughly 89% of them singletons. The source material was PBMCs or T cells enriched from blood (not recorded which). The receptors shown here come from a woman aged 25 to 39 who had recovered from COVID-19. CDR3s include the opening cysteine and the closing phenylalanine or tryptophan. Each record gives: clone size, V gene, J gene, CDR3 protein. Size values are once, few and many counts, or a class for expanded clones, and some rows have none.

size: -; V: TRBV29-1; J: TRBJ2-7; CDR3: CSVAQTYEQYF
size: -; V: TRBV19; J: TRBJ1-5; CDR3: CASSIVNRGQPQHF
size: -; V: TRBV12-3/TRBV12-4; J: TRBJ1-6; CDR3: CASSTTGSSPLHF
size: -; V: TRBV28; J: TRBJ1-5; CDR3: CASIWGTGNPNQPQHF
size: -; V: TRBV11-2; J: TRBJ1-2; CDR3: CASSSPRGRNYGYTF
size: -; V: TRBV18; J: TRBJ2-3; CDR3: CASSPLSGQYTDTQYF
size: -; V: TRBV19; J: TRBJ1-2; CDR3: CASKEADVNYGYTF
size: -; V: TRBV6-5; J: TRBJ1-1; CDR3: CASSRPGTEEGAFF
size: -; V: TRBV27; J: TRBJ1-1; CDR3: CASSPLRGGNTEAFF
size: -; V: TRBV30; J: TRBJ2-7; CDR3: CAWRPLGYEQYF
size: -; V: TRBV7-2; J: TRBJ1-5; CDR3: CASSLAPGQSNQPQHF
size: -; V: TRBV30; J: TRBJ1-3; CDR3: CAWNPSGIGNTIYF
size: -; V: TRBV4-1; J: TRBJ2-2; CDR3: CASSQKDGMELFF
size: -; V: TRBV6-5; J: TRBJ1-6; CDR3: CASSYRTVFYSPLHF
size: -; V: TRBV3-1/TRBV3-2; J: TRBJ1-2; CDR3: CASSQEPGGYGYTF
size: -; V: TRBV5-1; J: TRBJ2-5; CDR3: CASSIDRGGETQYF
size: -; V: TRBV2; J: TRBJ2-3; CDR3: CASRAGTGGRDTQYF
size: -; V: TRBV28; J: TRBJ1-5; CDR3: CASSTLEGSNQPQHF
size: once; V: TRBV19; J: TRBJ1-2; CDR3: CASSITGDSYGGYTF
size: -; V: TRBV7-2; J: TRBJ1-2; CDR3: CASTPDRGGGYTF
size: -; V: TRBV2; J: TRBJ2-6; CDR3: CASSGFGRSGANVLTF
size: -; V: TRBV6-5; J: TRBJ2-2; CDR3: CASSPRAGELFF
size: -; V: TRBV19; J: TRBJ2-7; CDR3: CASHREGSYEQYF
size: -; V: TRBV18; J: TRBJ1-6; CDR3: CASSPEGFNSPLHF
size: -; V: TRBV27; J: TRBJ1-2; CDR3: CASSFSSTDYGYTF
size: -; V: TRBV7-9; J: TRBJ2-7; CDR3: CASSPSGGAYEQYF
size: -; V: TRBV3-1/TRBV3-2; J: TRBJ2-7; CDR3: CASSPPPSGPPYEQYF
size: once; V: TRBV27; J: TRBJ1-5; CDR3: CASSKGHSNQPQHF
size: -; V: TRBV10-3; J: TRBJ2-7; CDR3: CAIGLTGAGYEQYF
size: -; V: TRBV12-3/TRBV12-4; J: TRBJ1-2; CDR3: CASSLRGFYGYTF
size: -; V: TRBV19; J: TRBJ1-2; CDR3: CASSISAGRYGYTF
size: -; V: TRBV7-9; J: TRBJ1-1; CDR3: CASSSQKRRNTEAFF
size: -; V: TRBV9; J: TRBJ2-7; CDR3: CASSHGDSYEQYF
size: -; V: TRBV7-6; J: TRBJ2-7; CDR3: CASSQGPKYEQYF
size: -; V: TRBV9; J: TRBJ1-6; CDR3: CASSVAPGGRNSPLHF
size: -; V: TRBV12-3/TRBV12-4; J: TRBJ2-5; CDR3: CASSRVSETQYF
size: -; V: TRBV12-3/TRBV12-4; J: TRBJ2-3; CDR3: CASSLWTDTQYF
size: -; V: TRBV6-5; J: TRBJ1-3; CDR3: CASSYSGERGNTIYF
size: once; V: TRBV30; J: TRBJ2-1; CDR3: CAWSQAPNEQFF
size: -; V: TRBV28; J: TRBJ1-4; CDR3: CASRATGAHEKLFF